The present T cell receptor (beta chain) was sequenced within a study of cytomegalovirus exposure and HLA in healthy donors. Whole-study context: The study's early data release held approximately 91 million unique TCRs from HLA-typed donors.

Comment on this clone: Its specificity is unknown.

Trimming stripped 6 bases from V and 8 bases from J, with 20 bases between. This CDR3 spans 15 amino acids. Germline CDR1 and CDR2: MNHNY and SVGAGI (reference sequence). Study observations and caveats: Prediction of most subjects' HLA-A and HLA-B alleles by TCR beta sequences was reportedly accurate.

The PCR employed 60 Vbeta primers together with 13 Jbeta primers. Repertoires were generated with immunoSEQ multiplex PCR, while TCRdb's copy carries only in-frame clones and drops some. The table shows some 78,000 clones, with 60% to 80% occurring only once. The chain has TRBV6-6 and TRBJ2-1; maybe TRBD2 (6 bases). This receptor was identified in a woman in her forties or fifties in good health and CMV-seropositive. Sequenced material: PBMCs. CDR3 DNA: TGTGCCAGCAGCGCCCCGGGAGTGGGTGAAGATGAGCAGTTCTTC. As protein: CASSAPGVGEDEQFF.